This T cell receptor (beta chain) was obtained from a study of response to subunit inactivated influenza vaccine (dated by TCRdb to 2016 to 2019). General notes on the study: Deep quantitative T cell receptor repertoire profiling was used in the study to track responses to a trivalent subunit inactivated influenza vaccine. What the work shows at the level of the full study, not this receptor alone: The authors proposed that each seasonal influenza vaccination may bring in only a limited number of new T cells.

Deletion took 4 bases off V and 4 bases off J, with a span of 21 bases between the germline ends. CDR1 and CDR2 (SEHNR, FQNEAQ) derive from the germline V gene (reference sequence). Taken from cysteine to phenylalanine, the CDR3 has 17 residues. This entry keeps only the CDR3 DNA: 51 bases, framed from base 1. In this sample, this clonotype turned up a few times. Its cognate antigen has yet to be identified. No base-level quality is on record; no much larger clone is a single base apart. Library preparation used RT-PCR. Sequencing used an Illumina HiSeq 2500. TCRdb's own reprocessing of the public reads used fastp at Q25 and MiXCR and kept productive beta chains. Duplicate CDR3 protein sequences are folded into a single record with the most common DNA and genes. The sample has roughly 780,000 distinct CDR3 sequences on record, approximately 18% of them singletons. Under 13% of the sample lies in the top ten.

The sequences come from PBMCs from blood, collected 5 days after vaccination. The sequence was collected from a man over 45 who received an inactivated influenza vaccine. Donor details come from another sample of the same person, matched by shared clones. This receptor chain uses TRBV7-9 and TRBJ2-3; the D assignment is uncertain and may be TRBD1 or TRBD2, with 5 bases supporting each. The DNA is TGTGCCAGCAGCTCATGGGACCTAACTGGGGTCCCAGATACGCAGTATTTT. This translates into CASSSWDLTGVPDTQYF. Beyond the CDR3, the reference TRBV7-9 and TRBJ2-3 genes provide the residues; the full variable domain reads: DTGVSQNPRHKITKRGQNVTFRCDPISEHNRLYWYRQTLGQGPEFLTYFQNEAQLEKSRLLSDRFSAERPKGSFSTLEIQRTEQGDSAMYLCASSSWDLTGVPDTQYFGPGTRLTVL.